The 20 T cell receptor beta chains below were found in one sample sequenced in a study of shared clonotypes between healthy human individuals. Naive CD8 cells comprised CD45RO-negative, CCR7-positively selected cells, excluding terminally differentiated effector memory CD45RA+ cells. Here immunoSEQ multiplex PCR was the method, and the copy in TCRdb shows in-frame clones only, minus some. The sample includes around 1.9 million clones, 85% to 95% of them seen just once. The sample consisted of naive CD8+ T cells from PBMCs. The receptors here all came from a man aged 18-30 years in good health. Some clones in this sample may be carry-over from other donors' samples.

This chain links TRBV4-3 with TRBJ1-1; D not certain. Per germline, CDR1 LGHNA and CDR2 YSLEER. The CDR3 extends over 15 amino acids. V lost 3 bases and J 1 base, leaving 12 bases between the germline ends. The CDR3 protein is CASSHVEGTNTEAFF. The CDR3 nucleotides read TGCGCCAGCAGCCACGTAGAGGGCACGAACACTGAAGCTTTCTTT.

About this clone itself: Additional DNA sequences in this sample encode the identical CDR3. This rearrangement joins TRBV9 to TRBJ1-3; D is uncertain. CDR3 length: 14 amino acids. Germline CDR1 SGDLS, CDR2 YYNGEE. Trimming removed 0 bases from V and 0 bases from J, with 4 bases in between. CDR3 DNA: TGTGCCAGCAGCGTAGGGTCCTCTGGAAACACCATATATTTT. It codes for CASSVGSSGNTIYF.

The chain combines TRBV4-1 with TRBJ2-1; D is undetermined. From germline, CDR1 is MGHRA and CDR2 YSYEKL. The CDR3 runs 18 residues. V was cut by 0 bases and J by 7 bases, with 22 bases left in between. This CDR3 is CASSQENVGSPEVNEQFF. CDR3 coding DNA: TGCGCCAGCAGCCAAGAAAACGTCGGAAGTCCCGAGGTGAATGAGCAGTTCTTC.

Concerning this clone: This sample also contains other DNA sequences that code for the same CDR3. The CDR3 DNA reads as TGTGCCAGTAGTATTCGGGGTTCCTACAATGAGCAGTTCTTC. It codes for CASSIRGSYNEQFF. The chain joins TRBV19 to TRBJ2-1, with D maybe TRBD2 (5 bases). The CDR3 is made up of 14 amino acids. V was clipped by 3 bases and J by 1 base, with 7 bases between them. In germline, CDR1 is LNHDA, CDR2 SQIVND (reference sequence).

The V call is TRBV28, the J call TRBJ1-2; D unresolved. The CDR3 has 15 amino acids. Germline CDR1 is MDHEN and CDR2 is SYDVKM. Trimming took off 2 bases at V and 2 bases at J, with 12 bases between the two ends. CDR3 DNA sequence: TGTGCCAGCAGTTTAGTGGCAGACGAAAACTATGGCTACACCTTC. This sequence encodes CASSLVADENYGYTF.

The rearrangement joins TRBV11-2 to TRBJ2-1, with 8 positions matching TRBD2. CDR1 is SGHAT and CDR2 is FQNNGV in the germline V gene. V lost 4 bases and J lost 0; bases outside the gene matches: 5. This CDR3 spans 16 amino acids. Written as DNA, the CDR3 is TGTGCCAGCAGCTCGGTAGCGGGGCCCTCCTACAATGAGCAGTTCTTC. Amino acids: CASSSVAGPSYNEQFF.

The rearrangement links TRBV4-2 to TRBJ1-2; D gene unclear. Germline CDR1 LGHNA, CDR2 YNFKEQ. This CDR3 spans 14 amino acids. Trimming removed 0 bases from V and 2 bases from J, with 7 bases in between. The CDR3 loop reads CASSQDSANYGYTF. CDR3 DNA: TGTGCCAGCAGCCAAGACTCAGCGAACTATGGCTACACCTTC.

The CDR3: CASAMKKSELETQYF. The CDR3 bases are TGTGCCAGCGCTATGAAGAAAAGTGAGCTGGAGACCCAGTACTTC. The chain joins TRBV27 to TRBJ2-5, with no clear D. Looked up from germline, CDR1 is MNHEY and CDR2 is SMNVEV (reference sequence). The CDR3 contains 15 residues. V was cut by 8 bases and J by 5 bases, with 21 bases left in between.

The chain links TRBV9 to TRBJ2-1; 8 nucleotides agree with TRBD2. Germline lookup yields CDR1 SGDLS and CDR2 YYNGEE. V shed 3 bases and J 8 bases; nucleotides not matched to a gene: 16. The CDR3 runs to 17 residues. The CDR3 here is CASSERGTGGPFDEQFF. CDR3 bases: TGTGCCAGCAGCGAGAGGGGGACGGGAGGGCCGTTTGATGAGCAGTTCTTC.

The rearrangement joins TRBV28 to TRBJ2-7; TRBD2 is a possible D gene (6 bases). CDR3 length: 14 amino acids. Germline V CDR1 and CDR2: MDHEN, SYDVKM. With 8 bases removed from V and 4 bases from J, the gap between germline ends came to 18 bases. CDR3 loop: CASGVEAGPYEQYF. The CDR3 nucleotides read TGTGCCAGCGGTGTGGAAGCGGGCCCGTACGAGCAGTACTTC. The full variable domain, completed using reference TRBV28 and TRBJ2-7, is DVKVTQSSRYLVKRTGEKVFLECVQDMDHENMFWYRQDPGLGLRLIYFSYDVKMKEKGDIPEGYSVSREKKERFSLILESASTNQTSMYLCASGVEAGPYEQYFGPGTRLTVT.

The rearrangement joins TRBV7-6 to TRBJ2-1; no firm D call. This CDR3 comprises 16 residues. Germline CDR1 is SGHVS and CDR2 is FNYEAQ. V was trimmed by 1 base and J by 0 bases, leaving 10 bases between them. The CDR3 DNA is TGTGCCAGCAGCTTAGATAGGGTTAGCTCCTACAATGAGCAGTTCTTC. Translated, it gives CASSLDRVSSYNEQFF. The full variable domain, rest sourced from reference TRBV7-6 and TRBJ2-1, is GAGVSQSPRYKVTKRGQDVALRCDPISGHVSLYWYRQALGQGPEFLTYFNYEAQQDKSGLPNDRFSAERPEGSISTLTIQRTEQRDSAMYRCASSLDRVSSYNEQFFGPGTRLTVL.

V and J are TRBV7-6 and TRBJ1-2; possibly TRBD1 for D (5 bases). Germline lookup yields CDR1 SGHVS and CDR2 FNYEAQ. The CDR3 is 16 residues long. Trimming took 1 base from V and 4 from J, leaving 16 bases between them. The CDR3 is CASSLGEGVGSYGYTF. As DNA, the CDR3 is TGTGCCAGCAGCTTAGGGGAAGGGGTAGGCAGCTATGGCTACACCTTC.

The rearrangement links TRBV9 to TRBJ2-2; 9 bases map to TRBD1. This CDR3 has 15 amino acids. Germline V gene lookup returns CDR1 SGDLS and CDR2 YYNGEE. Unmatched junction bases numbered 7, after V lost 3 bases and J lost 7 bases. This CDR3 reads CASSAGTGLGGELFF. Written as DNA, the CDR3 is TGTGCCAGCAGCGCCGGGACAGGGCTGGGCGGGGAGCTGTTTTTT.

The rearrangement joins TRBV6-5 to TRBJ2-2; D unclear. Deletions cut 4 bases from V and 4 bases from J, with 4 bases between. This CDR3 contains 12 residues. CDR1 is MNHEY, CDR2 SVGAGI, per germline. The CDR3 sequence: CASSSSTGELFF. The CDR3 bases are TGTGCCAGCAGTTCCAGCACCGGGGAGCTGTTTTTT.

J is TRBJ2-5 and V is TRBV28, with 8 bases identical to TRBD1. Per germline, CDR1 MDHEN and CDR2 SYDVKM. The CDR3 totals 14 residues. V dropped 5 bases and J dropped 5; count of bases not matched to a gene: 7. In DNA, the CDR3 is TGTGCCAGCAGTGGACAGGGCGCGAGGGAGACCCAGTACTTC. Amino acid sequence: CASSGQGARETQYF.

The chain links TRBV19 to TRBJ2-7; TRBD1 might be the D (7 bases). Deletions cut 1 base from V and 7 bases from J, with 17 bases between. CDR1 is LNHDA and CDR2 is SQIVND in the germline V gene (reference sequence). The CDR3 consists of 15 residues. The CDR3 sequence: CASSIGRGQSKEQYF. The CDR3, as DNA: TGTGCCAGTAGTATAGGGAGGGGGCAATCGAAGGAGCAGTACTTC.

This clone occurred once. The CDR3 region is CASSPHLGRGYFGGELFF. The CDR3 DNA reads TGTGCCAGCAGTCCCCACCTGGGCAGGGGGTACTTCGGCGGGGAGCTGTTTTTT. The chain employs TRBV28 and TRBJ2-2; 7 nucleotides agree with TRBD1. CDR3 length equals 18 residues. V lost 5 bases and J lost 7; bases outside the gene matches: 19. From germline, CDR1 is MDHEN and CDR2 SYDVKM.

This clone was detected only once. V and J are TRBV29-1 and TRBJ2-7; 8 nucleotides agree with TRBD2. This CDR3 is 13 amino acids long. The V segment lost 7 bases and the J segment 3 bases; nucleotides outside the gene matches: 8. Germline V gene sequence: CDR1 SQVTM, CDR2 ANQGSEA. CDR3 bases: TGCAGCGGGAAGTGGGCGGGGGGCTACGAGCAGTACTTC. Its translation is CSGKWAGGYEQYF.

The genes are TRBV10-2 and TRBJ2-7; D ambiguous. This CDR3 has 13 residues. Germline V gives CDR1 WSHSY, CDR2 SAAADI. The V end lost 0 bases, the J end lost 6 bases, and 9 bases lay between the germline ends. CDR3 in DNA: TGCGCCAGCAGTGAGTCGGGTAGGCGCGAGCAGTACTTC. This translates into CASSESGRREQYF.

CDR3 sequence (DNA): TGTGCCAGCAGCTTCCTAGCGCGCTACAATGAGCAGTTCTTC. Protein sequence: CASSFLARYNEQFF. This rearrangement joins TRBV11-2 to TRBJ2-1; perhaps TRBD2 as D (6 bases). Germline loops: CDR1 SGHAT, CDR2 FQNNGV. V lost 3 bases, J lost 3 bases, and 9 bases lay in between. This CDR3 spans 14 amino acids.